The sequence of this T cell receptor beta chain was determined in a study of human T cells and chemical hapten exposure. Study summary: Sensitization was performed using 2% DPC on an approximately 2 cm by approximately 2 cm upper inner arm skin site.

A word on this clonotype: The germline gene is not matched at one end of the junction; a read error may be the cause.

This sample's time point: patch test 1, 2 weeks after DPC sensitization. Regarding treatment: therapeutic diphenylcyclopropenone sensitization with weekly scalp DPC. Alopecia patients, 18 to 70 years old and DPC-suitable, served as donors. From whole blood left unfractionated, total RNA was extracted. Source study methods: There were a median of approximately 100,000 TCRs per sample, with a range from roughly 20,000 to 700,000. MiXCR, run by TCRdb on the RACE reads, gives a single entry per CDR3 protein. V and J calls and clone size were set by TCRdb, not the authors. The sample holds some 49,000 distinct CDR3 sequences, 9.3% seen once. The CDR3 spans 15 residues. Germline loops: CDR1 MNHEY, CDR2 SVGEGT.

This TCR came from a woman aged 45-65 years with alopecia areata. Some clones in this sample may be carry-over from other donors' samples. This sample comprised whole blood, obtained in connection with sensitization to the hapten diphenylcyclopropenone (DPC). This rearrangement joins TRBV6-2 or TRBV6-3 to TRBJ2-5; 13 bases align to TRBD2. The CDR3 nucleotides are TGTGCCGGCAGTTCCGGGACTAGCGGGATAGAGACCCAGTACTTC. Encoded protein: CAGSSGTSGIETQYF.